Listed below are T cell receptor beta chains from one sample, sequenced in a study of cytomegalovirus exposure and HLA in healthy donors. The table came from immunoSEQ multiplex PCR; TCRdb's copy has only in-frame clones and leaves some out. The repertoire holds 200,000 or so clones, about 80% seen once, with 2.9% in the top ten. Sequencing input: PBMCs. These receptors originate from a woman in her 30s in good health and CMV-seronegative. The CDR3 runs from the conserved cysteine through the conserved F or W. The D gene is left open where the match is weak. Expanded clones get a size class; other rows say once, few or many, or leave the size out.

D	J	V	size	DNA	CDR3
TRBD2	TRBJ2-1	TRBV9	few	TGTGCCAGCAGCGTAAAGAGGCGGGAGGCCTACAATGAGCAGTTCTTC	CASSVKRREAYNEQFF
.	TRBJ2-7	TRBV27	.	TGTGCCAGCAGTTTATCGTCCAGGGTCTACGAGCAGTACTTC	CASSLSSRVYEQYF
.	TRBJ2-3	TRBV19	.	TGTGCCAGTACAGGACTTCTAAGCACAGATACGCAGTATTTT	CASTGLLSTDTQYF
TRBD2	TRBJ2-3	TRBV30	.	TGTGCCTGGACTTCTAGCGGGGTCACAGATACGCAGTATTTT	CAWTSSGVTDTQYF
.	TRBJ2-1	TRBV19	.	TGTGCCAGTAGTCGGGGGCGGGAGTCCTACAATGAGCAGTTCTTC	CASSRGRESYNEQFF
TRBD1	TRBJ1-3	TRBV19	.	TGTGCCAGCGCGAATCAGGGGGCGGCCGGAAACACCATATATTTT	CASANQGAAGNTIYF
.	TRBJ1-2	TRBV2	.	TGTGCCAGCAGTGAAGGGCAGCGATATGGCTACACCTTC	CASSEGQRYGYTF
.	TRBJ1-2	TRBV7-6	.	TGTGCCAGCAGCTTAGCAAACGGAGTCTATGGCTACACCTTC	CASSLANGVYGYTF
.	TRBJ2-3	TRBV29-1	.	TGCAGCGTTCAAGCGGGTAGCACAGATACGCAGTATTTT	CSVQAGSTDTQYF
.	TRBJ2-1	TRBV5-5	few	TGTGCCAGCAGCTTTTTGGAGGGGCATAATGAGCAGTTCTTC	CASSFLEGHNEQFF
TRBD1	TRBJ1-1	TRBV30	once	TGTGCCTGGACCAGGACAGGGGGGACTGAAGCTTTCTTT	CAWTRTGGTEAFF
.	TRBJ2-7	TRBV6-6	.	TGTGCCAGCAGTTACTGGCCCGGACTCGAGCAGTACTTC	CASSYWPGLEQYF
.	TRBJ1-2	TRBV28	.	TGTGCCAGCAGCCAATCTGGGGGCAGGAGCTATGGCTACACCTTC	CASSQSGGRSYGYTF
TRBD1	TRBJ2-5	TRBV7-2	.	TGTGCCAGCAGCCGCAGGGGGCTCGATGAGACCCAGTACTTC	CASSRRGLDETQYF
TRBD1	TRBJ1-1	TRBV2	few	TGTGCCAGCAACACAGGGGGTCTGAACACTGAAGCTTTCTTT	CASNTGGLNTEAFF
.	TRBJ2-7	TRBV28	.	TGTGCCAGCAGTTTAGTCTCTTCCCACGAGCAGTACTTC	CASSLVSSHEQYF
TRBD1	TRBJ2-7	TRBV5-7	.	TGTGCCAGCAGCCGCCGGTCGGCACAGGGGGCCGACGAGCAGTACTTC	CASSRRSAQGADEQYF
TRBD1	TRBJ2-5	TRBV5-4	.	TGTGCCAGCAGCTCCGAGGGGGACAGGGCCCAAGAGACCCAGTACTTC	CASSSEGDRAQETQYF
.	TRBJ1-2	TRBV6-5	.	TGTGCCAGCAGTTACGAACAGGGCTATGGCTACACCTTC	CASSYEQGYGYTF
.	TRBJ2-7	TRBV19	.	TGTGCCAGTAGTATTTCGACTAGGGCCTACGAGCAGTACTTC	CASSISTRAYEQYF
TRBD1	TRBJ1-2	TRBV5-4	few	TGTGCCAGCAGCCCAGGGGGCGCTTACGGCTACCCCTTC	CASSPGGAYGYPF
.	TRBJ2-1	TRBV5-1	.	TGCGCCAGCAGCTTGTTATCCGGTACGTTCGGTGAGCAGTTCTTC	CASSLLSGTFGEQFF
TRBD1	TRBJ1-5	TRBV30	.	TGTGCCTGGAACCTCGGGACAGGGGGAGGTCAGCCCCAGCATTTT	CAWNLGTGGGQPQHF
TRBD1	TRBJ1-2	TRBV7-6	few	TGTGCCAGCAGCTTAGGGAGGACAGGGACAATGCTCTCCTTC	CASSLGRTGTMLSF
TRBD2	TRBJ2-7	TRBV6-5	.	TGTGCCAGCAGTTACTCCCCCCGCGGGAGTGACCACGAGCAGTACTTC	CASSYSPRGSDHEQYF
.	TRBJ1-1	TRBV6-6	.	TGTGCCAGCAGTTACTGGGTTAAGGGGACTGAAGCTTTCTTT	CASSYWVKGTEAFF
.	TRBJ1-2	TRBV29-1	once	TGCAGCGTTGAATGGAGAGAGGGCTATGGCTACACCTTC	CSVEWREGYGYTF
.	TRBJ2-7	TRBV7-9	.	TGTTCCAGCACCCACGGGTTTCGCGGGATCTCCACCACATCCTACGAGCAGTACTTC	CSSTHGFRGISTTSYEQYF
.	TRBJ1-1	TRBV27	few	TGTGCCAGCAGTCTCGACAGGCGCTACACTGAAGCTTTCTTT	CASSLDRRYTEAFF
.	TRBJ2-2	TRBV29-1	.	TGCAGCGTTGAGCGGCGAAGGGGCACCGGGGAGCTGTTTTTT	CSVERRRGTGELFF
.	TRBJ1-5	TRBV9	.	TGTGCCAGCAGCAGGGGGGGTGGGCGCAATCAGCCCCAGCATTTT	CASSRGGGRNQPQHF
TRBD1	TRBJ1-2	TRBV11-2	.	TGTGCCAGCAGCTTGGACAGGGGCTCTTCTGGCTACACCTTC	CASSLDRGSSGYTF
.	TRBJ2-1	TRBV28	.	TGTGCCAGCAGTAGGGTTGGACTGAACTACAATGAGCAGTTCTTC	CASSRVGLNYNEQFF
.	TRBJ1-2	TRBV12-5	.	TGTGCTAGTGGTTTTAACAGCAACTATGGCTACACCTTC	CASGFNSNYGYTF
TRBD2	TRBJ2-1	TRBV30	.	TGTGCCTGGAGTGCGGGGGGGCATGAGCAGTTCTTC	CAWSAGGHEQFF
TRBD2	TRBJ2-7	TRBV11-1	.	TGTGCCAGCAGCTTAGGCGGGAGGCCAGACTCCTACGAGCAGTACTTC	CASSLGGRPDSYEQYF
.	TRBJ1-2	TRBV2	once	TGTGCCAGCAGCCTTTCGGGCCAGGAGGGCTATGGCTACACCTTC	CASSLSGQEGYGYTF
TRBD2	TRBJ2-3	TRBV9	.	TGTGCCAGCAGCGCCCAGGTCGGGGAGGGCACGCAGTATTTT	CASSAQVGEGTQYF
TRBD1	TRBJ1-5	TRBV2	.	TGTGCCAGCAGTTTACGACAGGGGGACCATCAGCCCCAGCATTTT	CASSLRQGDHQPQHF
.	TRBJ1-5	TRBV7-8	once	TGTGCCAGCAGCTTAGGCACAGGGTCGTTCCAGCCCCAGCATTTT	CASSLGTGSFQPQHF
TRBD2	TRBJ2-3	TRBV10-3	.	TGTGCCATCAGTGAGTCGATGGCGGGGGGTAGCACAGATACGCAGTATTTT	CAISESMAGGSTDTQYF
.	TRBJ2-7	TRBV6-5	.	TGTGCCACCGAGACAGAAACCTACGAGCAGTACTTC	CATETETYEQYF
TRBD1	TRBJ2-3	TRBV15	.	TGTGCCACCAGCTCCTCTCGGGACAGGGGGCAAGGCGCAGATACGCAGTATTTT	CATSSSRDRGQGADTQYF